The 23 T cell receptor beta chains given below trace back to one sample, sequenced in a study of T cells in narcolepsy. The repertoire was sequenced with immunoSEQ multiplex PCR; TCRdb's copy has only in-frame clones and lacks some. The repertoire holds tens of thousands of clones, with about 89% as singletons. Material for sequencing was memory (CD45RA-) CD4+ T cells from blood. The receptors originated from a human donor in good health.

This chain joins TRBV7-2 and TRBJ2-7; 11 nucleotides agree with TRBD2. Per the germline V gene, CDR1 is SGHTA and CDR2 is FQGNSA. The CDR3 is made up of 14 amino acids. Trimming at V came to 5 bases and at J to 6 bases, leaving 6 bases not matched to a gene. The CDR3 sequence: CASSTTSGSGEQYF. CDR3 DNA: TGTGCCAGCAGCACCACTAGCGGGAGCGGCGAGCAGTACTTC. Filled out from reference TRBV7-2 and TRBJ2-7, the complete variable domain reads GAGVSQSPSNKVTEKGKDVELRCDPISGHTALYWYRQSLGQGLEFLIYFQGNSAPDKSGLPSDRFSAERTGGSVSTLTIQRTQQEDSAVYLCASSTTSGSGEQYFGPGTRLTVT.

This clone was seen once. V is TRBV29-1 and J is TRBJ2-1; 7 positions agree with TRBD2. Germline CDR1 reads SQVTM; CDR2 reads ANQGSEA. This CDR3 region has 12 residues. The ends lost 7 bases at V and 11 bases at J; junction bases unmatched: 11. CDR3 nucleotides: TGCAGCGCCGGACTGGGGGGGATACAGCAGTTCTTC. Translation: CSAGLGGIQQFF.

The rearrangement links TRBV10-3 to TRBJ1-2; 8 positions agree with TRBD1. Germline V CDR1 and CDR2: ENHRY, SYGVKD. CDR3 length: 14 residues. With 10 bases clipped from V and 3 bases from J, the junction kept 10 bases outside the gene matches. The CDR3 DNA reads TGTGCCACCCGGACAGGGCAAGGTGACTATGGCTACACCTTC. This encodes CATRTGQGDYGYTF.

The chain combines TRBV19 with TRBJ1-3; D is unresolved. The length of the CDR3 is 11 residues. From germline, CDR1 is LNHDA and CDR2 SQIVND (reference sequence). Between the trimmed V and J ends, which lost 6 bases and 6 bases, there was a span of 6 bases. Here the CDR3 reads CASRQSNTIYF. The CDR3 coding sequence is TGTGCCAGTAGGCAGTCAAACACCATATATTTT.

The V and J genes are TRBV10-3 and TRBJ2-5; maybe TRBD1 (5 bases). CDR1 and CDR2 from the germline V gene are ENHRY and SYGVKD. V was cut by 8 bases and J by 5 bases, with 12 bases left in between. The CDR3 sequence is 12 residues long. In DNA form, the CDR3 reads TGTGCCATCCCAGGGATATGGGAGACCCAGTACTTC. Translation gives CAIPGIWETQYF.

This chain uses TRBV29-1 with TRBJ1-2; D is unresolved. The CDR3 is 14 amino acids. Between the trimmed V and J ends, which lost 4 bases and 13 bases, there was a span of 25 bases. Germline V gene data show CDR1 as SQVTM and CDR2 as ANQGSEA. CDR3 amino acids: CSVATSAHSRLSTF. CDR3 DNA sequence: TGCAGCGTTGCAACGTCAGCCCACAGTCGTCTATCCACCTTC.

CDR3 residues: CASSPDWDSGNTIYF. In nucleotides, the CDR3 is TGTGCCAGCAGTCCCGACTGGGACTCTGGAAACACCATATATTTT. The J gene is TRBJ1-3, the V gene TRBV6-1, with D unclear. The CDR3 spans 15 residues. V dropped 5 bases and J dropped 0 bases, with 11 bases sitting between them. Germline-derived CDR1 and CDR2 are MNHNS and SASEGT.

This sequence joins TRBV19 and TRBJ2-7, with 9 positions matching TRBD1. V was pared by 6 bases and J by 3 bases, with 9 bases of the junction left unmatched. The CDR3 sequence is 15 residues long. The germline gives CDR1 LNHDA, CDR2 SQIVND (reference sequence). The CDR3 DNA reads TGTGCCAGTAGCCCCGGACAGGGGAAAGGCTACGAGCAGTACTTC. It yields the protein CASSPGQGKGYEQYF.

V usage is TRBV11-2 and J usage is TRBJ1-3, with D uncertain. The CDR3 has 15 amino acids. V lost 2 bases to trimming and J lost 0 bases, with 8 bases between them. Germline V CDR1 and CDR2: SGHAT, FQNNGV. The CDR3 coding sequence is TGTGCCAGCAGCTTACAGTTCCGCTCTGGAAACACCATATATTTT. It is translated as CASSLQFRSGNTIYF.

The rearrangement uses TRBV18 and TRBJ2-1; TRBD1 matches at 9 bases. V was pared by 5 bases and J by 6 bases, with 5 bases of the junction left unmatched. Germline CDR1 reads KGHSH; CDR2 reads LQKENI. This CDR3 is built from 14 residues. The CDR3, as DNA: TGTGCCAGCTCAACCGGGACAGGGCTCAATGAGCAGTTCTTC. Amino acids: CASSTGTGLNEQFF.

The V and J genes are TRBV7-9 and TRBJ1-1; TRBD1 aligns across 7 bases. V trimming: 5 bases; J trimming: 4 bases; junction bases outside the gene matches: 10. There are 15 residues in the CDR3. The germline gives CDR1 SEHNR, CDR2 FQNEAQ (reference sequence). The CDR3 DNA sequence: TGTGCCAGCAGCATAAAACAGGGGCGTAGCACTGAAGCTTTCTTT. Translating it yields CASSIKQGRSTEAFF.

The V call is TRBV1, the J call TRBJ1-1; the table gives TRBD1 as D, unverified against the DNA. TRBV1 is deemed a pseudogene. This CDR3 has 17 residues. The CDR3: CTSSQGGTQGVNTEAFF. The CDR3 DNA is TGCACCAGCAGCCAAGGGGGGACACAGGGGGTGAACACTGAAGCTTTCTTT.

The rearrangement links TRBV6-1 to TRBJ2-7; 9 bases align to TRBD1. This CDR3 comprises 14 residues. Germline CDR1 is MNHNS and CDR2 is SASEGT. V shed 4 bases, J shed 4 bases, and the junction held 5 bases outside the gene matches. CDR3 region: CASSARTGEYEQYF. CDR3 coding DNA: TGTGCCAGCAGTGCACGGACAGGGGAATACGAGCAGTACTTC.

The V gene is TRBV5-4, the J gene TRBJ2-5; 13 bases fit TRBD2. Per the germline V gene, CDR1 is SGHNT and CDR2 is YYREEE (reference sequence). The CDR3 runs to 16 residues. With V trimmed by 0 bases and J by 2 bases, 1 base remained unmatched. Here the CDR3 reads CASSLELAGGQETQYF. The CDR3, as DNA: TGTGCCAGCAGCTTGGAACTAGCGGGGGGGCAAGAGACCCAGTACTTC.

The rearrangement links TRBV7-3 to TRBJ2-1; D remains ambiguous. Germline V lookup: CDR1 SGHTA, CDR2 FQGTGA. V was cut by 0 bases and J by 9 bases, with 3 bases left in between. The CDR3 spans 11 residues. The CDR3, as DNA: TGTGCCAGCAGCTTAACTTCTGAGCAGTTCTTC. This codes for CASSLTSEQFF.

The chain joins TRBV5-1 to TRBJ2-6; D gene unclear. Looked up from germline, CDR1 is SGHRS and CDR2 is YFSETQ. The CDR3 covers 14 residues. V gave up 0 bases and J gave up 2 bases, with 3 bases separating them. The CDR3, as DNA: TGCGCCAGCAGCTTGGTTGCTGGGGCCAACGTCCTGACTTTC. It yields the protein CASSLVAGANVLTF.

V gene TRBV6-5 combines with J gene TRBJ1-6; D is undetermined. Trimming removed 5 bases from V and 9 bases from J, with 11 bases in between. This CDR3 is built from 13 residues. Germline-derived CDR1 and CDR2 are MNHEY and SVGAGI. The CDR3 DNA follows: TGTGCCAGCAGTGAAGGAAGATTTTCACCCCTCCACTTT. Translation gives CASSEGRFSPLHF.

This clone was counted only a few times. The chain employs TRBV28 and TRBJ1-5; weak D call: TRBD1 (6 bases). The V gene's germline CDR1 is MDHEN and CDR2 SYDVKM. Trimming shortened V by 8 bases and J by 5 bases, and 13 bases separated the two germline ends. CDR3 size: 13 residues. The CDR3 loop reads CASGTGTHQPQHF. Here the CDR3 DNA reads TGTGCCAGCGGAACCGGGACACATCAGCCCCAGCATTTT.

V and J are TRBV6-9 and TRBJ1-2; D is ambiguous. CDR1 and CDR2 from the germline V gene are MNHGY and SVAAGI. The CDR3 extends over 14 amino acids. Trimming left V 0 bases short and J 5 bases short, with 10 bases between. As DNA, the CDR3 is TGTGCCAGCAGTTATTCCCTACGGGGTTATGGCTACACCTTC. Translating gives CASSYSLRGYGYTF.

V usage is TRBV27 and J usage is TRBJ2-1; D is unclear. Germline V gene data show CDR1 as MNHEY and CDR2 as SMNVEV (reference sequence). The V end was cut by 4 bases, the J end by 8 bases, with 12 bases between. This CDR3 has 13 amino acids. The CDR3 loop reads CASSSQLADEQFF. The CDR3 coding sequence is TGTGCCAGCAGTTCACAGCTTGCGGATGAGCAGTTCTTC.

The rearrangement joins TRBV6-5 to TRBJ1-5; D is uncertain. This CDR3 is built from 15 residues. V lost 8 bases, J lost 5 bases, and 19 bases lay in between. CDR1 is MNHEY and CDR2 is SVGAGI in the germline V gene. The chain's CDR3 is CASGALGMRDQPQHF. The CDR3 nucleotides are TGTGCCAGCGGTGCTTTGGGGATGAGGGATCAGCCCCAGCATTTT.

V gene TRBV30 combines with J gene TRBJ1-2; D unresolved. Germline lookup yields CDR1 GTSNPN and CDR2 SVGIG (reference sequence). The V and J ends lost 6 bases and 6 bases respectively, with 17 bases between them. The CDR3 is 13 amino acids. The CDR3 loop reads CACSRQTMDGYTF. The CDR3 nucleotides read TGTGCCTGCTCCCGGCAGACCATGGATGGCTACACCTTC.

V is TRBV5-1 and J is TRBJ1-1, with D tentatively TRBD1 (6 bases). The V gene lost 7 bases and the J gene lost 0 bases, with 13 bases spanning the gap. The CDR3 is 14 amino acids. Germline V CDR1 and CDR2: SGHRS, YFSETQ. The CDR3 loop reads CASSQGHLNTEAFF. As DNA, the CDR3 is TGCGCCAGCTCTCAGGGGCACTTGAACACTGAAGCTTTCTTT.